The T cell receptor (beta chain) under discussion was sequenced for a study of metastatic and nonmetastatic thyroid tumors. In the study overall: Thyroid patients, malignant and benign, had repertoires compared across blood and tumor or nodule tissue.

How the authors handled the data: CDR3 was compared across clinicopathological groups, and the resulting differences were used to build a distant-metastasis classifier for papillary thyroid cancer. Through MiXCR, TCRdb re-clonotyped the PCR reads. TCRdb, rather than the study authors, made the V and J calls. Of more than 40,000 clones in the sample, 28% are singletons; the top ten hold approximately 9.8%. None of the patients had undergone any treatment ahead of thyroid surgery. In its sample, this clone was seen many times. V was pared by 5 bases and J by 4 bases, with 13 bases between. The CDR3 spans 14 residues.

The sequence derives from a male donor with papillary thyroid cancer or a benign thyroid nodule (not recorded which). Some clones in this sample may be carry-over from other donors' samples. Sequencing input: blood. J is TRBJ2-3 and V is TRBV12-3 or TRBV12-4; D is uncertain. Here the CDR3 reads CASSTVPAADTQYF. CDR3 DNA: TGTGCCAGCAGTACTGTACCAGCCGCAGATACGCAGTATTTT.